The source of this T cell receptor (beta chain) is a study of cytomegalovirus exposure and HLA in healthy donors. General study results and limits: Later analysis indicated greater clonal expansion among HLA-associated TCR beta chains than among equally common other chains.

Vbeta (60) and Jbeta (13) primers were used in the PCR. Generated by immunoSEQ multiplex PCR, the TCRdb table keeps only in-frame clones and is missing some. The data contain around 100,000 clones, around 70% of them singletons. The CDR3 spans 13 residues. Trimming took 1 base from V and 5 from J, leaving 8 bases between them. The V gene's germline CDR1 is MNHEY and CDR2 SMNVEV (reference sequence). On this clone itself: What it binds is unknown.

This clonotype originated in a man aged 30 to 39 in good health and CMV-seropositive. Source material: PBMCs. The chain recombines TRBV27 with TRBJ1-2, with a possible D match to TRBD1 (5 bases). This CDR3 reads CASSLLRGYGYTF. Here the CDR3 DNA reads TGTGCCAGCAGTTTATTGCGGGGGTATGGCTACACCTTC.